These T cell receptor beta chains were read from a single sample in a study of blood T cell repertoires in COVID-19. The assay was immunoSEQ multiplex PCR, and TCRdb's table has in-frame clones only and misses some. The table has 100,000 to 150,000 clones, over 75% seen once. Sequencing was carried out using peripheral blood. The receptors originated from a woman at least 80 years old with acute or convalescent COVID-19. CDR3s include the opening cysteine and the closing phenylalanine or tryptophan. D genes are given only for firm matches. The size field is filled for only some rows; it gives once, few, many or a size class.

>NA|TRBD2|TRBV2|TRBJ2-7
TGTGCCAGCAGTTTTACTAGCGGGGTAGGATACGAGCAGTACTTC
CASSFTSGVGYEQYF
>NA|NA|TRBV21-1|TRBJ1-6
TGTGCCAGCAGCAAAGCTAGTGCGGGGGTCTATAATTCACCCCTCCACTTT
CASSKASAGVYNSPLHF
>NA|NA|TRBV19|TRBJ2-1
TGTGCCAGTAGTATAAGCGGTGCGCCGACCTACAATGAGCAGTTCTTC
CASSISGAPTYNEQFF
>NA|NA|TRBV4-1|TRBJ1-2
TGCGCCAGCAGCCAAAGGGAGCGTGACTATGGCTACACCTTC
CASSQRERDYGYTF
>NA|NA|TRBV2|TRBJ1-1
TGTGCCAGCAGTTCTATTACGACAGTCATGAACACTGAAGCTTTCTTT
CASSSITTVMNTEAFF
>once|NA|TRBV6-5|TRBJ2-2
TGTGCCAGCAGATGGAGGGACCCTAACGAGCGGGAGCTGTTTTTT
CASRWRDPNERELFF
>NA|TRBD2|TRBV7-3|TRBJ2-1
TGTGCCAGCAGCCCAAGCCGACTAGCTTCCTACAATGAGCAGTTCTTC
CASSPSRLASYNEQFF
>few|NA|TRBV6-1|TRBJ1-3
TGTGCCAGCAGTGAACTCTCTGGAAACACCATATATTTT
CASSELSGNTIYF
>NA|TRBD2|TRBV7-2|TRBJ2-7
TGTGCCAGCAGCTTAGCTGCGCGGGGGGGATATAGTGAGCAGTACTTC
CASSLAARGGYSEQYF
>NA|NA|TRBV28|TRBJ1-5
TGTGCCAGCAGTTTAGAAGGCCGGAGAAATCAGCCCCAGCATTTT
CASSLEGRRNQPQHF
>NA|NA|TRBV10-2|TRBJ2-1
TGCGCCAGCAGTATCCAGGGAGGACGGGGTTACAATGAGCAGTTCTTC
CASSIQGGRGYNEQFF
>NA|TRBD2|TRBV5-1|TRBJ2-7
TGCGCCAGCAGGTTACTAGCGGAGTACGAGCAGTACTTC
CASRLLAEYEQYF
>NA|NA|TRBV5-1|TRBJ2-2
TGCGCCAGCAGCTTTGACAGATCCACCGGGGAGCTGTTTTTT
CASSFDRSTGELFF
>once|NA|TRBV5-4|TRBJ1-1
TGTGCCAGCAGTTCTCCAGGGAAAACTGAAGCTTTCTTT
CASSSPGKTEAFF
>NA|TRBD1|TRBV9|TRBJ1-2
TGTGCCAGCAGTGCCGGGACAGGGGGTCCCTACACCTTC
CASSAGTGGPYTF
>NA|NA|TRBV3-1/TRBV3-2|TRBJ1-2
TGTGCCAGCAGCCAAGGTCGGAGGGGCTACACCTTC
CASSQGRRGYTF
>NA|TRBD2|TRBV5-6|TRBJ2-5
TGTGCCAGCAGCTTGCCGGGACTAGCGGGGCAAGAGACCCAGTACTTC
CASSLPGLAGQETQYF
>NA|TRBD1|TRBV18|TRBJ1-5
TGTGCCAGCTCACCATACAGGGGAGATCAGCCCCAGCATTTT
CASSPYRGDQPQHF
>NA|NA|TRBV6-1|TRBJ1-2
TGTGCCAGCAGTCCCTCAGGGGTTGGCTACACCTTC
CASSPSGVGYTF
>NA|NA|TRBV5-1|TRBJ1-1
TGCGCCAGCAGCTTGAATCCCCAGGGCCCGATGAACACTGAAGCTTTCTTT
CASSLNPQGPMNTEAFF